One sample yielded the 9 T cell receptor beta chains listed below, sequenced in a study of blood T cell repertoires in COVID-19. The assay was immunoSEQ multiplex PCR, and TCRdb's table has in-frame clones only and misses some. The sample has under 300,000 clones; roughly 80% are singletons. Sequenced: peripheral blood. The receptors were gathered from a woman aged 18-29 years with acute or convalescent COVID-19.

V is TRBV4-2 and J is TRBJ1-5; D is undetermined. Trimming removed 0 bases at V and 7 bases at J, with 10 bases between. The germline V gene encodes CDR1 LGHNA and CDR2 YNFKEQ. CDR3 length: 14 amino acids. The CDR3 loop reads CASSQDPGVQPQHF. CDR3 coding DNA: TGTGCCAGCAGCCAAGATCCCGGGGTCCAGCCCCAGCATTTT.

This chain connects TRBV18 to TRBJ2-1, with D tentatively TRBD1 (6 bases). Trimming stripped 7 bases from V and 5 bases from J, with 21 bases between. This CDR3 spans 16 amino acids. From germline, CDR1 is KGHSH and CDR2 LQKENI. CDR3 bases: TGTGCCAGCTTAGCCCCGGGACAACCGGTCAACAATGAGCAGTTCTTC. Translated: CASLAPGQPVNNEQFF.

This clone was counted a few times. The V call is TRBV5-1, the J call TRBJ1-1; D is perhaps TRBD1 (5 bases). Trimming removed 5 bases from V and 3 bases from J, with 11 bases in between. The CDR3 covers 13 residues. Germline V gene data show CDR1 as SGHRS and CDR2 as YFSETQ. CDR3 bases: TGCGCCAGCAGGCCAGGGAGGGACACTGAAGCTTTCTTT. Its translation is CASRPGRDTEAFF.

This clone was detected a few times. The chain links TRBV15 to TRBJ1-6; D not resolved. The germline CDR1 and CDR2 sequences are LNHNV and YYDKDF (reference sequence). This CDR3 is built from 14 residues. The V end was cut by 0 bases, the J end by 6 bases, with 6 bases between. The CDR3, as DNA: TGTGCCACCAGCAGAGACACCGGTAATTCACCCCTCCACTTT. This gives the protein CATSRDTGNSPLHF.

The chain couples TRBV11-2 to TRBJ2-7; maybe TRBD1 (5 bases). This CDR3 has 13 amino acids. Trimming removed 5 bases from V and 3 bases from J, with 11 bases in between. Germline V gene data show CDR1 as SGHAT and CDR2 as FQNNGV. The chain's CDR3 is CASSGRQGYEQYF. The DNA for the CDR3 is TGTGCCAGCAGCGGAAGGCAGGGCTACGAGCAGTACTTC.

This chain uses TRBV28 with TRBJ2-4, with a weak D call TRBD1 (5 bases). The V gene's germline CDR1 is MDHEN and CDR2 SYDVKM. CDR3 size: 15 residues. Trimming left V 3 bases short and J 1 base short, with 10 bases between. This chain's CDR3 is CASSFLSGAKNIQYF. CDR3 DNA sequence: TGTGCCAGCAGTTTTCTGTCAGGGGCCAAAAACATTCAGTACTTC.

This clone was detected a few times. The chain joins TRBV6-2 or TRBV6-3 to TRBJ2-3; D gene uncertain. V was trimmed by 2 bases and J by 0 bases, leaving 15 bases between them. The CDR3 is 17 residues long. From germline, CDR1 is MNHEY and CDR2 SVGEGT. The CDR3 DNA sequence: TGTGCCAGCAGTTACGAGACTCCAGCGTCAAGCACAGATACGCAGTATTTT. It is translated as CASSYETPASSTDTQYF.

This chain connects TRBV6-2 or TRBV6-3 to TRBJ1-2, with D maybe TRBD1 (5 bases). Germline V CDR1 and CDR2: MNHEY, SVGEGT. This CDR3 has 14 residues. V was clipped by 5 bases and J by 6 bases, with 16 bases between them. The CDR3 loop is CASSPLAARDGYTF. CDR3 DNA sequence: TGTGCCAGCAGTCCCCTGGCAGCCAGGGATGGCTACACCTTC.

V and J are TRBV19 and TRBJ1-2; 10 nucleotides line up with TRBD1. This CDR3 has 16 amino acids. V shed 4 bases, J shed 7 bases, and the junction held 12 bases outside the gene matches. Germline V gene lookup returns CDR1 LNHDA and CDR2 SQIVND (reference sequence). The CDR3 loop is CASSTDHHGTGVGYTF. The CDR3 DNA sequence: TGTGCCAGTAGTACAGACCACCACGGGACAGGGGTTGGCTACACCTTC.